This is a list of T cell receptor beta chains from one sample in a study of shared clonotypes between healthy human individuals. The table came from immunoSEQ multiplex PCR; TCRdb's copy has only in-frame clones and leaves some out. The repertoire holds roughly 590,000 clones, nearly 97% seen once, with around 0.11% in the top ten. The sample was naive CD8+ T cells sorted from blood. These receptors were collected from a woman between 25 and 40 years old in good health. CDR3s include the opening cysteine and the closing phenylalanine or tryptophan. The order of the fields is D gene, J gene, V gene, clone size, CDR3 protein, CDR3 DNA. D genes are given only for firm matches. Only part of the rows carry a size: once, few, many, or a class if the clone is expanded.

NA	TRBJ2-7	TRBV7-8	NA	CASSSPTDSFGGSYEQYF	TGTGCCAGCAGCTCGCCAACGGACAGTTTCGGGGGGAGCTACGAGCAGTACTTC
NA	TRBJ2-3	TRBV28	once	CASSLVGAGDTQYF	TGTGCCAGCAGTTTAGTCGGCGCGGGGGATACGCAGTATTTT
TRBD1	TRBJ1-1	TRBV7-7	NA	CASSLDDRAGTEAFF	TGTGCCAGCAGCTTGGACGACAGGGCAGGAACTGAAGCTTTCTTT
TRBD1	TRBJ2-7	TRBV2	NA	CASIRWDRGYEQYF	TGTGCCAGCATTCGTTGGGACAGGGGCTACGAGCAGTACTTC
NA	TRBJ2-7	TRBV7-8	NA	CASSAPRGEQYF	TGTGCCAGCAGCGCGCCCCGGGGCGAGCAGTACTTC
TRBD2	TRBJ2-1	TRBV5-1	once	CASSLGPRLASLYNEQFF	TGCGCCAGCAGCTTGGGCCCCAGACTAGCGAGCCTGTACAATGAGCAGTTCTTC
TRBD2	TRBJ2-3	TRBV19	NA	CASSLAGGPDTQYF	TGTGCCAGTAGTCTAGCGGGAGGCCCAGATACGCAGTATTTT
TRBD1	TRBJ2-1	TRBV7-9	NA	CASSMGQGSWNEQFF	TGTGCCAGCAGCATGGGACAGGGTAGTTGGAATGAGCAGTTCTTC
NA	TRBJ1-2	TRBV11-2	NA	CASSLDPALDGYTF	TGTGCCAGCAGCTTAGATCCAGCATTGGATGGCTACACCTTC
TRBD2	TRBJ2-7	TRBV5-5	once	CASSALAGPSYEQYF	TGTGCCAGCAGCGCCCTAGCGGGACCTTCCTACGAGCAGTACTTC
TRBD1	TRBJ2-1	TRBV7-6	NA	CASSRPDRGQDEQFF	TGTGCCAGCAGCCGACCGGACAGGGGGCAGGATGAGCAGTTCTTC
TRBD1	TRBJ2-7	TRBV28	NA	CASSFPGQATYEQYF	TGTGCCAGCAGTTTCCCGGGACAGGCGACCTACGAGCAGTACTTC
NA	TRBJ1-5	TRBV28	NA	CASSLLGGNQPQHF	TGTGCCAGCAGTTTATTAGGAGGCAATCAGCCCCAGCATTTT
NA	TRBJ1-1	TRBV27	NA	CASSFSANTEAFF	TGTGCCAGCAGTTTCTCGGCGAACACTGAAGCTTTCTTT
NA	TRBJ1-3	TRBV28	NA	CASSLTGLSGNTIYF	TGTGCCAGCAGCCTGACAGGTCTCTCTGGAAACACCATATATTTT
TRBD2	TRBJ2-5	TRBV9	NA	CASSVGGAGGGETQYF	TGTGCCAGCAGCGTGGGAGGGGCGGGAGGTGGAGAGACCCAGTACTTC
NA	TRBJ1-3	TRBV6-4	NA	CASSGGNAPSGNTIYF	TGTGCCAGCAGTGGAGGAAACGCACCCTCTGGAAACACCATATATTTT
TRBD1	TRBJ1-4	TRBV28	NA	CASSPGTGVEKLFF	TGTGCCAGCAGCCCGGGAACAGGGGTTGAAAAACTGTTTTTT
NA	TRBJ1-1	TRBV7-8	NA	CASSFDGRRNTEAFF	TGTGCCAGCAGCTTTGACGGACGGAGGAACACTGAAGCTTTCTTT
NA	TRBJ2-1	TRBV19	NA	CASSISQGYEQFF	TGTGCCAGTAGTATATCCCAGGGCTATGAGCAGTTCTTC
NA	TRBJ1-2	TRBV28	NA	CASSLQARSYGYTF	TGTGCCAGCAGTTTACAGGCCCGGTCCTATGGCTACACCTTC
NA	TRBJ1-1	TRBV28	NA	CASSPPGGLNTEAFF	TGTGCCAGCAGTCCCCCCGGGGGGCTGAACACTGAAGCTTTCTTT
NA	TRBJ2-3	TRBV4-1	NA	CASSQAPRAPDTQYF	TGCGCCAGCAGCCAAGCCCCCAGGGCGCCAGATACGCAGTATTTT
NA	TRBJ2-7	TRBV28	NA	CASSLTGRYEQYF	TGTGCCAGCAGTCTGACAGGACGGTACGAGCAGTACTTC
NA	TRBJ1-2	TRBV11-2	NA	CASSLSLNYGYTF	TGTGCCAGCAGCTTAAGTCTTAACTATGGCTACACCTTC
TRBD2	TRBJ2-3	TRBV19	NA	CASSGGFSTDTQYF	TGTGCCAGCAGCGGGGGATTTAGCACAGATACGCAGTATTTT
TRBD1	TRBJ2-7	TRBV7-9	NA	CASSLRDRPSYEQYF	TGTGCCAGCAGCCTCCGGGACAGGCCCTCCTACGAGCAGTACTTC
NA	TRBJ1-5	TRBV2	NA	CASSPGPLSNQPQHF	TGTGCCAGCAGTCCGGGGCCTTTAAGCAATCAGCCCCAGCATTTT
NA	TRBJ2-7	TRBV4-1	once	CASSQGSGEQYF	TGCGCCAGCAGCCAAGGCTCGGGGGAGCAGTACTTC
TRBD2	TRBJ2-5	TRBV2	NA	CASSVPGRGLAGGPETQYF	TGTGCCAGCAGTGTTCCCGGCCGCGGGCTAGCGGGAGGGCCTGAGACCCAGTACTTC
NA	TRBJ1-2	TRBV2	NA	CATQDQGNGYTF	TGTGCCACCCAAGACCAGGGGAATGGCTACACCTTC
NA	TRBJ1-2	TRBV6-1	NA	CASRGALEGRGYTF	TGTGCCAGCAGAGGGGCCCTCGAGGGAAGGGGCTACACCTTC
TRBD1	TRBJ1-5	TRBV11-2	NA	CASSSVDREVNQPQHF	TGTGCCAGCAGCTCTGTGGACAGGGAGGTCAATCAGCCCCAGCATTTT